A single sample gave rise to the 12 T cell receptor beta chains below, sequenced in a study of T-cell memory formation after mild COVID-19. MiXCR, run by TCRdb on the 5' RACE reads, gives a single entry per CDR3 protein. The sample lists 250,000 to 350,000 distinct CDR3 sequences; around 15% were seen once. The sequencing input was PBMCs or a T cell subset sorted from them (not recorded which). The origin of the receptors is a man younger than 35 who had mild COVID-19 (a few samples of this study predate the infection). Cell type and time point are not known.

CDR3 sequence: CASRFRGAGNYGYTF. The CDR3 nucleotides read TGTGCCAGCCGCTTCCGTGGCGCGGGTAACTATGGCTACACCTTC. The V call is TRBV6-2 or TRBV6-3, the J call TRBJ1-2; D unclear. This CDR3 has 15 amino acids. V was pared by 8 bases and J by 1 base, with 17 bases between. CDR1 is MNHEY and CDR2 is SVGEGT in the germline V gene.

V usage is TRBV7-2 and J usage is TRBJ2-2; no reliable D call. This CDR3 has 13 residues. Germline CDR1 SGHTA, CDR2 FQGNSA. V dropped 6 bases and J dropped 6 bases, with 11 bases sitting between them. The CDR3 DNA follows: TGTGCCAGCAGTTTCTTTTTTCCCGGGGAGCTGTTTTTT. The encoded protein is CASSFFFPGELFF.

This clonotype was observed a handful of times. The CDR3 DNA follows: TGTGCCAGCAGCTTAGGAAGGGACGCGTGGGGAGAGACCCAGTACTTC. This codes for CASSLGRDAWGETQYF. The rearrangement links TRBV7-2 to TRBJ2-5; D tentatively reads TRBD1 or TRBD2 (5 bases each). V was clipped by 1 base and J by 4 bases, with 16 bases between them. This CDR3 has 16 amino acids. Germline CDR1 is SGHTA and CDR2 is FQGNSA.

V is TRBV5-8 and J is TRBJ2-1; TRBD2 aligns across 10 bases. V shed 4 bases, J shed 10 bases, and the junction held 8 bases outside the gene matches. This CDR3 has 14 residues. Germline V gene lookup returns CDR1 SGHTS and CDR2 YDEGEE. The CDR3 DNA sequence: TGTGCCAGCAGCCCCCCCTGGACTAGCGGCGAGCAGTTCTTC. It yields the protein CASSPPWTSGEQFF.

Only a few counts were recorded for this clonotype. The chain recombines TRBV28 with TRBJ2-3; 7 nucleotides align to TRBD1. Trimming removed 8 bases from V and 1 base from J; junction bases left unmatched: 9. CDR1 and CDR2 from the germline V gene are MDHEN and SYDVKM. The CDR3 loop spans 15 amino acids. CDR3 sequence: CASASIQGRTDTQYF. Here the CDR3 DNA reads TGTGCCAGCGCGTCAATACAGGGGCGCACAGATACGCAGTATTTT.

This clonotype came up a few times. The J gene is TRBJ2-7, the V gene TRBV6-2 or TRBV6-3; a weak D match, TRBD2 (6 bases). This CDR3 contains 13 residues. Trimming pared 5 bases from V and 9 bases from J, leaving 17 bases between. The germline V gene encodes CDR1 MNHEY and CDR2 SVGEGT. This chain's CDR3 is CASSTGTPSGQYF. CDR3 DNA sequence: TGTGCCAGCAGTACCGGGACTCCCTCCGGGCAGTACTTC.

The rearrangement joins TRBV27 to TRBJ1-6; possible D gene TRBD1, 5 bases. CDR1 MNHEY and CDR2 SMNVEV come from the germline V gene (reference sequence). V was clipped by 3 bases and J by 9 bases, with 15 bases between them. This CDR3 is 15 amino acids long. CDR3 region: CASSFRGVMVSPLHF. The CDR3 DNA follows: TGTGCCAGCAGTTTTCGGGGCGTTATGGTTTCACCCCTCCACTTT.

This chain joins TRBV4-1 and TRBJ2-1; D is possibly TRBD2 (5 bases). V lost 0 bases and J lost 7, with 7 bases in between. The CDR3 is 13 amino acids. Germline CDR1 reads MGHRA; CDR2 reads YSYEKL. CDR3 sequence: CASSQEPGNEQFF. In nucleotides, the CDR3 is TGCGCCAGCAGCCAAGAGCCGGGGAATGAGCAGTTCTTC.

The chain combines TRBV13 with TRBJ2-5, with 9 bases matching TRBD2. This CDR3 comprises 13 residues. Trimming cost V 4 bases and J 5 bases; bases outside gene matches: 2. CDR1 is PRHDT, CDR2 FYEKMQ, per germline (reference sequence). The CDR3 nucleotides read TGTGCCAGCAGCTCGGGACTAGCTGAGACCCAGTACTTC. Its protein is CASSSGLAETQYF.

The V and J genes are TRBV14 and TRBJ1-1; the D gene is possibly TRBD1 (6 bases). Trimming took 5 bases from V and 7 from J, leaving 11 bases between them. The CDR3 has 12 residues. From germline, CDR1 is SGHDN and CDR2 FVKESK. This chain's CDR3 is CASSVQGVEAFF. In DNA, the CDR3 is TGTGCCAGCAGCGTACAGGGCGTTGAAGCTTTCTTT.

V and J are TRBV10-3 and TRBJ1-1; D is possibly TRBD1 (6 bases). The CDR3 has 14 residues. V was shortened by 3 bases and J by 1 base, with 9 bases between the two germline ends. Germline CDR1 is ENHRY and CDR2 is SYGVKD. The CDR3 protein is CAISDRTANTEAFF. Here the CDR3 DNA reads TGTGCCATCAGTGATCGGACAGCGAACACTGAAGCTTTCTTT.

This clonotype was detected a few times. The chain is built from TRBV5-1 and TRBJ1-1, with 7 bases that match TRBD1. The V gene's germline CDR1 is SGHRS and CDR2 YFSETQ. Trimming removed 4 bases from V and 5 bases from J; junction bases left unmatched: 8. The CDR3 is 14 residues long. CDR3 protein: CASSPGQMGTEAFF. In DNA, the CDR3 is TGCGCCAGCAGCCCGGGACAGATGGGTACTGAAGCTTTCTTT.